The next 8 T cell receptor beta chains were all read from a single sample in a study of CD8 T cells in ankylosing spondylitis. TCRdb reprocessed the 5' RACE reads with MiXCR, giving one entry per CDR3 protein. Here the sample spans approximately 42,000 distinct CDR3 sequences, 3% to 4% being singletons. The sample taken for sequencing was blood, either unsorted or a sorted T cell fraction (not recorded which). The receptors derive from a female donor with ankylosing spondylitis or in good health (not recorded which).

This clonotype showed up many times. The chain joins TRBV9 to TRBJ2-7, with TRBD1 as a possible D gene (6 bases). The CDR3 runs to 15 residues. The germline V gene encodes CDR1 SGDLS and CDR2 YYNGEE. V was pared by 3 bases and J by 4 bases, with 17 bases between. The chain's CDR3 is CASSAEPGHLYEQYF. The CDR3 DNA reads as TGTGCCAGCAGCGCGGAACCGGGACACCTTTACGAGCAGTACTTC.

This clonotype showed up many times. The rearrangement uses TRBV9 and TRBJ2-2; 8 nucleotides align to TRBD1. CDR1 is SGDLS and CDR2 is YYNGEE in the germline V gene. This CDR3 has 15 residues. The V segment lost 4 bases and the J segment 4 bases; nucleotides outside the gene matches: 6. CDR3 nucleotide sequence: TGTGCCAGCAGCTCCCAGGGGGCGGTCACCGGGGAGCTGTTTTTT. Amino acid sequence: CASSSQGAVTGELFF.

Ten or more counts support this clonotype. The chain has TRBV9 and TRBJ2-5; TRBD2 matches 12 bases. CDR3 length: 18 residues. The V gene end was trimmed by 0 bases and the J gene end by 0 bases; junction bases not matched to a gene: 6. CDR1 and CDR2 from the germline V gene are SGDLS and YYNGEE. DNA for the CDR3: TGTGCCAGCAGCGTAGGGGCACTAGCGGGGGGCAACCAAGAGACCCAGTACTTC. This gives the protein CASSVGALAGGNQETQYF. The variable domain in full, completed from reference TRBV9 and TRBJ2-5, reads DSGVTQTPKHLITATGQRVTLRCSPRSGDLSVYWYQQSLDQGLQFLIQYYNGEERAKGNILERFSAQQFPDLHSELNLSSLELGDSALYFCASSVGALAGGNQETQYFGPGTRLLVL.

This clonotype was detected ten times or more. J is TRBJ1-1 and V is TRBV9, with TRBD1 as a possible D gene (5 bases). Trimming took 3 bases from V and 7 from J, leaving 19 bases between them. The CDR3 sequence is 15 residues long. In germline, CDR1 is SGDLS, CDR2 YYNGEE. CDR3 sequence: CASSGARGENLEAFF. The CDR3 nucleotides read TGTGCCAGCAGCGGGGCGAGGGGAGAAAACCTTGAAGCTTTCTTT.

The sample holds many counts of this clonotype. The chain couples TRBV9 to TRBJ2-7, with TRBD1 matching over 10 bases. This CDR3 contains 15 residues. V shed 4 bases and J 0 bases; nucleotides not matched to a gene: 4. Germline V lookup: CDR1 SGDLS, CDR2 YYNGEE. The CDR3 DNA sequence: TGTGCCAGCAGCCTCAGGACAGGGGGCTCCTACGAGCAGTACTTC. Translated, it gives CASSLRTGGSYEQYF.

This clonotype came up many times. This chain uses TRBV9 with TRBJ2-6, with D perhaps given as TRBD1 or TRBD2 (6 bases each). The CDR3 is 17 amino acids. Between the trimmed V and J ends, which lost 0 bases and 4 bases, there was a span of 14 bases. Germline V gene data show CDR1 as SGDLS and CDR2 as YYNGEE. The CDR3 DNA is TGTGCCAGCAGCGTAGTTGGTGCGGGGACAGGGGCCAACGTCCTGACTTTC. This gives the protein CASSVVGAGTGANVLTF.

The chain carries TRBV9 and TRBJ2-1; the match to TRBD2 covers 8 bases. The CDR3 loop spans 16 amino acids. The germline V gene has CDR1 SGDLS and CDR2 YYNGEE. V gave up 4 bases and J gave up 7 bases; unmatched junction bases: 13. The CDR3 DNA is TGTGCCAGCAGCCCCCCCCAGCGGGGGTCATTTAATGAGCAGTTCTTC. This sequence encodes CASSPPQRGSFNEQFF.

This clonotype came up many times. The chain has TRBV9 and TRBJ2-3, with a possible D match to TRBD1 (5 bases). Germline V CDR1 and CDR2: SGDLS, YYNGEE. Trimming cost V 0 bases and J 2 bases, with 10 bases left between them. This CDR3 spans 15 amino acids. In nucleotides, the CDR3 is TGTGCCAGCAGCGTAGGGACAACCTTCACAGATACGCAGTATTTT. Amino acids: CASSVGTTFTDTQYF.